A selection of T cell receptor beta chains follows, all from one sample in a study of metastatic and nonmetastatic thyroid tumors. TCRdb reanalyzed the PCR reads via MiXCR. Here the sample spans over 30,000 clones, 20% to 25% being singletons. The sequenced sample was tumor tissue. These receptors came from a male donor with papillary thyroid cancer or a benign thyroid nodule (not recorded which). Some clones in this sample may be carry-over from other donors' samples. Both conserved end residues are part of each CDR3. D genes are given only for firm matches. Size values are once, few and many counts, or a class for expanded clones, and some rows have none.

size: many; J: TRBJ2-1; D: -; length: 15; V: TRBV10-3; DNA: TGTGCCATCAGTGAGTCGAGTTCGGGGCGCAATGAGCAGTTCTTC; CDR3: CAISESSSGRNEQFF
size: many; J: TRBJ2-3; D: -; length: 14; V: TRBV4-3; DNA: TGCGCCAGCAGCCAAGATTCCAGTGTGCGCTCCTTATATTTT; CDR3: CASSQDSSVRSLYF
size: medium-sized; J: TRBJ2-1; D: -; length: 11; V: TRBV6-2/TRBV6-3; DNA: TGTGCCAGCAGTTACAGGGACGAGCAGTTCTTC; CDR3: CASSYRDEQFF
size: many; J: TRBJ2-2; D: TRBD2; length: 16; V: TRBV20-1; DNA: TGCAGTGCTAGTGTGGTGGGAGGGAGCCGTGGCGGGGAGCTGTTTTTT; CDR3: CSASVVGGSRGGELFF
size: many; J: TRBJ1-1; D: -; length: 14; V: TRBV28; DNA: TGTGCCAGCAGTTTCGGCGGGGTTAACACTGAAGCTTTCTTT; CDR3: CASSFGGVNTEAFF
size: few; J: TRBJ2-7; D: -; length: 15; V: TRBV24-1; DNA: TGTGCCACCAGTGATAGCGCTAGCGCAACCTACGAGCAGTACTTC; CDR3: CATSDSASATYEQYF
size: once; J: TRBJ1-1; D: -; length: 15; V: TRBV20-1; DNA: TGCAGTGCTAGAGATCGGGACCGGGGGGGCACTGAAGCTTTCTTT; CDR3: CSARDRDRGGTEAFF
size: -; J: TRBJ2-7; D: TRBD1; length: 13; V: TRBV5-4; DNA: TGTGCCAGCAGTTTGGACAGGGGGTTCGGTCAGTACTTC; CDR3: CASSLDRGFGQYF
size: medium-sized; J: TRBJ2-5; D: -; length: 13; V: TRBV6-5; DNA: TGTGCCAGCAGTTACTCGGGGGGAGAGACCCAGTACTTC; CDR3: CASSYSGGETQYF
size: -; J: TRBJ2-5; D: -; length: 17; V: TRBV5-8; DNA: TGTGCCAGCAGCTTGGGGGCCGGGACCCGTAGGGAAGAGACCCAGTACTTC; CDR3: CASSLGAGTRREETQYF
size: medium-sized; J: TRBJ1-1; D: -; length: 16; V: TRBV28; DNA: TGTGCCAGCAGTTACATATTTAAGGACAAGAACACTGAAGCTTTCTTT; CDR3: CASSYIFKDKNTEAFF
size: many; J: TRBJ1-1; D: -; length: 15; V: TRBV5-1; DNA: TGCGCCAGCAGCCCGATTGTTTCTACGCAGGCCTCCGCTTTCTTT; CDR3: CASSPIVSTQASAFF
size: few; J: TRBJ1-2; D: -; length: 13; V: TRBV27; DNA: TGTGCCAGCAGTTTATCAGCCAGCTATGGCTACACCTTC; CDR3: CASSLSASYGYTF
size: many; J: TRBJ2-5; D: TRBD1; length: 15; V: TRBV18; DNA: TGTGCCAGCTCACAAAAGACAGGGAGCCAAGAGACCCAGTACTTC; CDR3: CASSQKTGSQETQYF
size: many; J: TRBJ2-5; D: TRBD2; length: 15; V: TRBV7-8; DNA: TGTGCCAGCAGCTTAAATGAGGGAGGGAAAGAGACCCAGTACTTC; CDR3: CASSLNEGGKETQYF
size: -; J: TRBJ2-1; D: -; length: 15; V: TRBV6-1; DNA: TGTGCCAGCAGTGTGTGGTGGGGGGGCCACAATGAGCAGTTCTTC; CDR3: CASSVWWGGHNEQFF
size: many; J: TRBJ1-6; D: -; length: 13; V: TRBV4-2; DNA: TGTGCCAGCTCCGGGACGGGTAATTCACCCCTCCACTTT; CDR3: CASSGTGNSPLHF
size: few; J: TRBJ2-7; D: -; length: 14; V: TRBV6-1; DNA: TGTGCCAGCAGTCCTCCCCGGCAAACCTACGAGCAGTACTTC; CDR3: CASSPPRQTYEQYF
size: many; J: TRBJ2-7; D: TRBD2; length: 14; V: TRBV20-1; DNA: TGCAGTGCAGGCCGACTAGCGCTCTCCTACGAGCAGTACTTC; CDR3: CSAGRLALSYEQYF
size: many; J: TRBJ1-1; D: -; length: 16; V: TRBV11-2; DNA: TGTGCCAGCAGCTCCCAGACGGAAGGGCCGAACACTGAAGCTTTCTTT; CDR3: CASSSQTEGPNTEAFF
size: -; J: TRBJ2-7; D: TRBD2; length: 13; V: TRBV11-1; DNA: TGTGCCAGCAGCTTAGGGACTAGCTGGGAGCAGTACTTC; CDR3: CASSLGTSWEQYF
size: many; J: TRBJ2-5; D: TRBD1; length: 14; V: TRBV2; DNA: TGTGCCAGCAGTGGACAGGGGAACCAAGAGACCCAGTACTTC; CDR3: CASSGQGNQETQYF